The present TCR beta chain was sequenced within a study of OX40 agonist ivuxolimab in advanced cancers. Study background: Melanoma, hepatocellular carcinoma, head and neck or renal cell cancer occurred in dose-escalation patients.

Trimming cost V 0 bases and J 5 bases, with 14 bases left between them. The length of the CDR3 is 15 residues. Germline V lookup: CDR1 SGHDT, CDR2 YYEEEE. Here immunoSEQ multiplex PCR was the method, and the copy in TCRdb shows in-frame clones only, minus some. The sample records roughly 36,000 clones, around 80% being singletons. The TCR originated in an adult with an advanced solid tumor such as melanoma, head and neck, liver or kidney cancer. The sample here was CD4+ or CD8+ T cells sorted from blood, taken in a trial of the OX40 agonist ivuxolimab. V is TRBV5-6 and J is TRBJ1-1; D gene unclear. CDR3 nucleotides: TGTGCCAGCAGCTTGGCCCTGGGAATGGGGACTGAAGCTTTCTTT. As protein: CASSLALGMGTEAFF.